Detailed here is one T cell receptor beta chain. Its specificity is not known. The PCR contained 60 Vbeta and 13 Jbeta primers. Here immunoSEQ multiplex PCR was the method, and the copy in TCRdb shows in-frame clones only, minus some. This sample has approximately 190,000 clones, with about 79% found just once. The CDR3 is 17 residues long. V dropped 1 base and J dropped 7 bases, with 25 bases sitting between them. In germline, CDR1 is SQVTM, CDR2 ANQGSEA. This entry comes from a study of cytomegalovirus exposure and HLA in healthy donors. Regarding the study as a whole: The classifier reportedly diagnosed cytomegalovirus status with high specificity and sensitivity. Later, TCR association rates were found to vary by HLA locus, highest for DRB1 and lowest for HLA-C. An apparent linkage of common viral pathogens to several of the most significant clusters emerged in a later analysis. In a later analysis, an Asian-associated ancestry cluster reportedly showed fewer N-insertions than the approximately 700-donor mean.

The V gene is TRBV29-1, the J gene TRBJ2-5; D possibly corresponds to TRBD2 (8 bases). The material sequenced was PBMCs. This sequence was found in a boy younger than 10 in good health and CMV-seronegative. In DNA, the CDR3 is TGCAGCGTTGAAGGGAGGGGGCAGCGGGGGCCCGGTACGACCCAGTACTTC. Translating gives CSVEGRGQRGPGTTQYF.